Below are 32 T cell receptor beta chains sequenced from a single sample in a study of blood T cell repertoires in COVID-19. The protocol was immunoSEQ multiplex PCR, while the TCRdb copy is restricted to in-frame clones and leaves out a portion. The sample carries 250,000 to 350,000 clones, around 87% recorded once. Sample: peripheral blood. Receptors originate from a woman in her forties or fifties with active or convalescent COVID-19.

The chain joins TRBV6-5 to TRBJ2-7; D is possibly TRBD1 (5 bases). The CDR3 sequence is 15 residues long. In germline, CDR1 is MNHEY, CDR2 SVGAGI. V lost 4 bases and J lost 2, with 15 bases in between. The CDR3 here is CASSSIRDSPYEQYF. CDR3 DNA: TGTGCCAGCAGTTCTATTAGAGACAGCCCCTACGAGCAGTACTTC.

This chain uses TRBV18 with TRBJ2-3; 8 nucleotides line up with TRBD2. CDR3 size: 18 residues. V lost 3 bases, J lost 0 bases, and 11 bases stayed unmatched. CDR1 KGHSH and CDR2 LQKENI come from the germline V gene. CDR3 protein: CASSPNFRTSQSTDTQYF. The CDR3 region has the DNA TGTGCCAGCTCACCGAATTTTCGGACTAGCCAAAGCACAGATACGCAGTATTTT.

This clone has only one observation. The same CDR3 also results from other DNA sequences found in this sample. The genes are TRBV30 and TRBJ1-5, with 10 bases that match TRBD1. CDR1 and CDR2 (germline): GTSNPN, SVGIG (reference sequence). Trimming took 0 bases from V and 7 from J; bases not matched to a gene: 3. The CDR3 length is 14 residues. CDR3 DNA sequence: TGTGCCTGGAGTGTAGGACAGGGGGACCAGCCCCAGCATTTT. Translating gives CAWSVGQGDQPQHF.

The V gene is TRBV6-5, the J gene TRBJ1-3; 7 positions match TRBD1. CDR1 is MNHEY, CDR2 SVGAGI, per germline. The length of the CDR3 is 14 residues. V was pared by 10 bases and J by 4 bases, with 10 bases of the junction left unmatched. This CDR3 reads CATLRTGSGNTIYF. In DNA form, the CDR3 reads TGTGCCACCCTTAGGACAGGTTCAGGAAACACCATATATTTT.

The CDR3 here is CAITKNSGTGLAQHF. CDR3 coding DNA: TGTGCCATAACAAAAAACTCCGGGACAGGTCTGGCCCAGCATTTT. V is TRBV28 and J is TRBJ1-5, with 8 bases lining up with TRBD1. CDR3 length: 15 residues. Trimming removed 10 bases from V and 11 bases from J; junction bases left unmatched: 19. Germline V lookup: CDR1 MDHEN, CDR2 SYDVKM.

The chain recombines TRBV7-3 with TRBJ2-1, with TRBD1 matching 11 bases. Germline V gene data show CDR1 as SGHTA and CDR2 as FQGTGA. The CDR3 covers 16 residues. Trimming removed 2 bases from V and 6 bases from J; junction bases left unmatched: 6. The CDR3 spells CASSLVPGQGGNEQFF. The DNA of the CDR3 is TGTGCCAGCAGCTTAGTCCCGGGACAGGGGGGCAATGAGCAGTTCTTC.

The sample holds one count of this clone. This sequence joins TRBV7-2 and TRBJ2-7, with D tentatively TRBD2 (7 bases). The length of the CDR3 is 14 residues. Deletions cut 3 bases from V and 3 bases from J, with 12 bases between. The germline V gene encodes CDR1 SGHTA and CDR2 FQGNSA. The CDR3 region is CASSFGGPGYEQYF. CDR3 in DNA: TGTGCCAGCAGCTTCGGGGGGCCGGGCTACGAGCAGTACTTC.

The chain is built from TRBV5-4 and TRBJ1-1, with 7 bases that match TRBD1. Germline V gene lookup returns CDR1 SGHNT and CDR2 YYREEE (reference sequence). This CDR3 comprises 13 residues. The ends lost 4 bases at V and 1 base at J; junction bases unmatched: 1. The CDR3 here is CASSQGGNTEAFF. In DNA form, the CDR3 reads TGTGCCAGCAGCCAGGGGGGGAACACTGAAGCTTTCTTT.

This clone was seen a single time. The chain links TRBV14 to TRBJ2-7; tentatively, D is TRBD1 (5 bases). V lost 4 bases and J lost 7, with 8 bases in between. Germline CDR1 SGHDN, CDR2 FVKESK. This CDR3 spans 11 amino acids. The CDR3, as DNA: TGTGCCAGCAGCCCAGGGCGGGAGCAGTACTTC. Protein: CASSPGREQYF.

The chain employs TRBV24-1 and TRBJ2-3, with TRBD2 matching 10 bases. The germline V gene has CDR1 KGHDR and CDR2 SFDVKD. CDR3 length: 15 amino acids. V dropped 4 bases and J dropped 1; count of bases not matched to a gene: 1. The CDR3 here is CATSDGLAGTDTQYF. CDR3 coding DNA: TGTGCCACCAGTGACGGACTAGCGGGCACAGATACGCAGTATTTT.

The chain couples TRBV11-1 to TRBJ2-1, with TRBD2 as a possible D gene (7 bases). Trimming took 9 bases from V and 8 from J, leaving 20 bases between them. Germline CDR1 reads SGHAT; CDR2 reads FQDESV (reference sequence). The CDR3 has 14 amino acids. DNA for the CDR3: TGTGCCAGTAAAAATACAGGGAGGGTGGATGAGCAGTTCTTC. Its protein product is CASKNTGRVDEQFF.

The chain links TRBV5-4 to TRBJ2-5; 7 bases align to TRBD1. The CDR3 loop spans 14 amino acids. Germline V gene sequence: CDR1 SGHNT, CDR2 YYREEE (reference sequence). Trimming removed 2 bases from V and 5 bases from J; junction bases left unmatched: 6. This CDR3 is CASSLGDRAETQYF. CDR3 nucleotides: TGTGCCAGCAGCTTAGGAGACAGGGCGGAGACCCAGTACTTC.

The chain carries TRBV10-3 and TRBJ2-5; D is possibly TRBD1 (5 bases). CDR1 and CDR2 from the germline V gene are ENHRY and SYGVKD. Trimming cost V 0 bases and J 1 base, with 12 bases left between them. This CDR3 comprises 16 residues. The CDR3 sequence: CAISESWGRGQETQYF. As DNA, the CDR3 is TGTGCCATCAGTGAGTCCTGGGGAAGGGGCCAAGAGACCCAGTACTTC.

The V call is TRBV5-1, the J call TRBJ2-3; TRBD2 matches at 9 bases. The ends lost 0 bases at V and 3 bases at J; junction bases unmatched: 8. Germline CDR1 reads SGHRS; CDR2 reads YFSETQ. The CDR3 consists of 17 residues. CDR3 in amino acids: CASSLEMAREGTDTQYF. Written as DNA, the CDR3 is TGCGCCAGCAGCTTGGAGATGGCGCGGGAGGGGACAGATACGCAGTATTTT.

V is TRBV13 and J is TRBJ2-7, with 7 nucleotides matching TRBD1. V lost 4 bases, J lost 0 bases, and 3 bases stayed unmatched. The CDR3 extends over 14 amino acids. Germline CDR1 PRHDT, CDR2 FYEKMQ (reference sequence). The CDR3 sequence is CASSSRDSSYEQYF. CDR3 DNA sequence: TGTGCCAGCAGCTCCCGGGACAGCTCCTACGAGCAGTACTTC.

This clone was observed a single time. The rearrangement links TRBV27 to TRBJ2-1; 9 bases map to TRBD2. V shed 6 bases and J 4 bases; nucleotides not matched to a gene: 10. Per germline, CDR1 MNHEY and CDR2 SMNVEV (reference sequence). CDR3 length equals 16 residues. CDR3 residues: CASRYLGSGGYNEQFF. The CDR3 bases are TGTGCCAGCAGATACCTTGGGAGCGGGGGGTACAATGAGCAGTTCTTC.

CDR3 bases: TGTGCCAGTAGGAGTATTTCGAACTATGGCTACACCTTC. It translates to CASRSISNYGYTF. The chain links TRBV19 to TRBJ1-2; D not resolved. The CDR3 covers 13 residues. Looked up from germline, CDR1 is LNHDA and CDR2 is SQIVND (reference sequence). V lost 6 bases to trimming and J lost 2 bases, with 10 bases between them.

In DNA form, the CDR3 reads TGTGCCAGCAAGGGGCCACCAGCCTACAATGAGCAGTTCTTC. Amino acid sequence: CASKGPPAYNEQFF. The chain carries TRBV5-4 and TRBJ2-1, with D maybe TRBD1 (5 bases). Germline V gene sequence: CDR1 SGHNT, CDR2 YYREEE (reference sequence). Trimming stripped 6 bases from V and 2 bases from J, with 12 bases between. The CDR3 is 14 amino acids.

This chain uses TRBV30 with TRBJ2-3; D not certain. V lost 0 bases, J lost 4 bases, and 5 bases lay in between. Germline CDR1 GTSNPN, CDR2 SVGIG (reference sequence). The CDR3 is 12 residues long. The CDR3 loop reads CAWSVRADTQYF. The CDR3, as DNA: TGTGCCTGGAGTGTTCGTGCAGATACGCAGTATTTT.

This clone came up a few times. The genes are TRBV3-1 (or the pseudogene TRBV3-2) and TRBJ1-2; no definite D call. In germline, CDR1 is LGHDT, CDR2 YNNKEL (reference sequence). V lost 0 bases and J lost 8, with 10 bases in between. The CDR3 has 13 residues. CDR3 coding DNA: TGTGCCAGCAGCCAAGAAGAGGGCGGCGGCTACACCTTC. Translation gives CASSQEEGGGYTF.

This clone was seen a handful of times. The chain couples TRBV9 to TRBJ1-2; 8 bases are shared with TRBD1. The CDR3 consists of 19 residues. Germline trimming cut 0 bases from V and 8 bases from J; bases unmatched to any gene: 21. CDR1 is SGDLS and CDR2 is YYNGEE in the germline V gene. The chain's CDR3 is CASSVASTGASTPRKGYTF. DNA for the CDR3: TGTGCCAGCAGCGTAGCTTCGACAGGGGCCAGTACGCCGAGAAAAGGCTACACCTTC.

In this sample, this clone turned up a few times. The V call is TRBV7-3, the J call TRBJ2-1; maybe TRBD2 (6 bases). Germline assignment: CDR1 SGHTA and CDR2 FQGTGA. The length of the CDR3 is 16 residues. V was pared by 1 base and J by 6 bases, with 16 bases between. The chain's CDR3 is CASSLRGGVRGNEQFF. The CDR3 bases are TGTGCCAGCAGCTTAAGGGGCGGGGTAAGGGGCAATGAGCAGTTCTTC.

The V gene is TRBV11-2, the J gene TRBJ1-2; a possible D gene is TRBD1 (5 bases). The CDR3 length is 14 residues. Germline V gives CDR1 SGHAT, CDR2 FQNNGV. Trimming cost V 2 bases and J 3 bases, with 10 bases left between them. CDR3 DNA: TGTGCCAGCAGCTTACGTGGCAGGGACTATGGCTACACCTTC. Its translation is CASSLRGRDYGYTF.

This clone was seen only once. The chain recombines TRBV5-4 with TRBJ1-3, with D hard to call. Germline V lookup: CDR1 SGHNT, CDR2 YYREEE (reference sequence). Deletions cut 1 base from V and 5 bases from J, with 19 bases between. This CDR3 spans 17 amino acids. The CDR3 protein is CASSLRSSLRERNTIYF. The DNA for the CDR3 is TGTGCCAGCAGCTTGAGATCAAGTCTTCGGGAGCGAAACACCATATATTTT.

On this clone: At one end the junction does not follow the germline gene, possibly because of a read error. The chain is built from TRBV25-1 and TRBJ2-7; maybe TRBD1 (6 bases). The CDR3 has 11 residues. The germline V gene has CDR1 MGHDK and CDR2 SYGVNS. The CDR3 coding sequence is TGTGCCAGCAGTGAGGGGGCAAGTCACCTCTTC. This translates into CASSEGASHLF.

The chain joins TRBV9 to TRBJ1-4; D is possibly TRBD1 (5 bases). The V and J ends lost 0 bases and 7 bases respectively, with 10 bases between them. CDR1 SGDLS and CDR2 YYNGEE come from the germline V gene. CDR3 length equals 14 residues. CDR3 coding DNA: TGTGCCAGCAGCGTAGCAAGTGGGGCTGAAAAACTGTTTTTT. Its translation: CASSVASGAEKLFF.

This clone showed up just a few times. CDR3 in DNA: TGCGCCAGCAGCCCAAGGACAGCAGGCGACACTGAAGCTTTCTTT. Its translation is CASSPRTAGDTEAFF. The chain is built from TRBV5-1 and TRBJ1-1, with D tentatively TRBD1 (6 bases). The ends were cut back, 4 bases at V and 3 bases at J, with 16 bases in the middle. The CDR3 spans 15 residues. The germline CDR1 and CDR2 sequences are SGHRS and YFSETQ.

The CDR3 DNA is TGTGCCAGCAGTTTCAACCTCCAACGGGGGGAGCAGTACTTC. Protein sequence: CASSFNLQRGEQYF. The chain is built from TRBV27 and TRBJ2-7; TRBD2 might be the D (6 bases). The CDR3 is made up of 14 amino acids. Trimming cost V 3 bases and J 7 bases, with 16 bases left between them. Germline V CDR1 and CDR2: MNHEY, SMNVEV (reference sequence).

The chain is built from TRBV28 and TRBJ2-2; D is perhaps TRBD2 (5 bases). Between the trimmed V and J ends, which lost 6 bases and 5 bases, there was a span of 10 bases. From germline, CDR1 is MDHEN and CDR2 SYDVKM. The CDR3 has 13 residues. CDR3 in DNA: TGTGCCAGCAGGCCAGGAGGTACCGGGGAGCTGTTTTTT. Translating gives CASRPGGTGELFF.

V and J are TRBV7-8 and TRBJ2-7; 8 positions agree with TRBD1. With V trimmed by 1 base and J by 5 bases, 7 bases remained unmatched. CDR1 and CDR2 (germline): SGHVS, FQNEAQ. CDR3 length equals 15 residues. The CDR3 DNA reads as TGTGCCAGCAGCTTAGATCAGGGGGCGTGGGACGAGCAGTACTTC. It encodes CASSLDQGAWDEQYF.

J is TRBJ1-2 and V is TRBV30, with a tentative D call TRBD1 (5 bases). The CDR3 consists of 14 residues. Trimming cost V 0 bases and J 4 bases, with 12 bases left between them. Per germline, CDR1 GTSNPN and CDR2 SVGIG (reference sequence). The CDR3 DNA reads TGTGCCTGGAGTGTACTGGGGCCGGGCTATGGCTACACCTTC. Translation gives CAWSVLGPGYGYTF.

The genes are TRBV7-9 and TRBJ1-6, with D perhaps TRBD1 (6 bases). Trimming left V 5 bases short and J 6 bases short, with 17 bases between. In germline, CDR1 is SEHNR, CDR2 FQNEAQ (reference sequence). The CDR3 is made up of 16 amino acids. The CDR3 coding sequence is TGTGCCAGCAGCAATAGGGGGGGCTATGGTAATTCACCCCTCCACTTT. It specifies CASSNRGGYGNSPLHF.